The rows below give T cell receptor beta chains drawn from one sample of a study of OX40 agonist ivuxolimab in advanced cancers. Libraries were prepared by immunoSEQ multiplex PCR; TCRdb keeps only in-frame clonotypes and omits some of them. The sample lists about 30,000 clones, less than 85% seen once, with about a quarter in the top ten. The specimen comprised CD4+ or CD8+ T cells sorted from blood, sampled in a trial of the OX40 agonist ivuxolimab. The receptors were gathered from an adult with an advanced solid tumor such as melanoma, head and neck, liver or kidney cancer. The CDR3 runs from the conserved cysteine through the conserved F or W. D genes are given only for firm matches. Expanded clones get a size class; other rows say once, few or many, or leave the size out.

V	J	D	size	CDR3	DNA
TRBV28	TRBJ1-1	.	.	CASSWGGNTEAFF	TGTGCCAGCAGTTGGGGAGGGAACACTGAAGCTTTCTTT
TRBV9	TRBJ2-3	TRBD2	.	CASSVVTSGTDTQYF	TGTGCCAGCAGCGTAGTCACTAGCGGCACAGATACGCAGTATTTT
TRBV27	TRBJ1-5	.	.	CASSWTENQPQHF	TGTGCCAGCAGTTGGACCGAGAATCAGCCCCAGCATTTT
TRBV27	TRBJ2-1	.	.	CASSLNSRLQFF	TGTGCCAGCAGTTTAAATTCCAGGCTTCAGTTCTTC
TRBV5-1	TRBJ2-7	.	.	CASSSRSKVHEQYF	TGCGCCAGCAGCTCCAGGTCGAAGGTCCACGAGCAGTACTTC
TRBV11-3	TRBJ2-5	TRBD1	.	CASSKPTGVQETQYF	TGTGCCAGCAGCAAACCGACAGGGGTTCAAGAGACCCAGTACTTC
TRBV9	TRBJ1-1	.	.	CASSVGTGTEAFF	TGTGCCAGCAGCGTAGGAACGGGCACTGAAGCTTTCTTT
TRBV7-6	TRBJ2-2	TRBD1	.	CASSSAIIDRGFVTGELFF	TGTGCCAGCAGCTCCGCTATCATAGACAGGGGGTTTGTCACCGGGGAGCTGTTTTTT
TRBV5-6	TRBJ2-2	TRBD2	.	CASSPGGAGELFF	TGTGCCAGCAGCCCTGGGGGGGCCGGGGAGCTGTTTTTT
TRBV9	TRBJ1-1	.	medium-sized	CASSENYLNTEAFF	TGTGCCAGCAGCGAGAACTATTTGAACACTGAAGCTTTCTTT
TRBV5-4	TRBJ1-1	.	.	CASSGDDLNTEAFF	TGTGCCAGCAGCGGAGACGATCTGAACACTGAAGCTTTCTTT
TRBV4-2	TRBJ2-1	TRBD2	.	CASSPTTSDHEQFF	TGTGCCAGCAGCCCTACCACTAGCGACCATGAGCAGTTCTTC
TRBV27	TRBJ2-1	TRBD2	.	CASSFSTSGSTNEQFF	TGTGCCAGCAGTTTCTCGACTAGCGGGAGTACAAATGAGCAGTTCTTC
TRBV6-6	TRBJ2-3	TRBD1	.	CASRGRDRGTDTQYF	TGTGCCAGCAGGGGAAGGGACAGGGGCACAGATACGCAGTATTTT
TRBV6-4	TRBJ2-3	.	.	CASSDSPGSTDTQYF	TGTGCCAGCAGTGACTCCCCAGGCAGCACAGATACGCAGTATTTT
TRBV23-1	TRBJ2-3	.	once	CASSQGEGVSTDTQYF	TGCGCCAGCAGTCAAGGGGAGGGGGTGAGCACAGATACGCAGTATTTT
TRBV9	TRBJ1-2	.	.	CASSASPGEQGDGYTF	TGTGCCAGCAGCGCGAGCCCTGGGGAACAGGGAGATGGCTACACCTTC
TRBV2	TRBJ2-1	TRBD1	.	CASSERGQGVGTSDEQFF	TGTGCCAGCAGTGAAAGGGGACAGGGTGTTGGGACAAGCGATGAGCAGTTCTTC
TRBV28	TRBJ1-6	TRBD1	.	CASSSRGDSYNSPLHF	TGTGCCAGCAGTTCCAGGGGGGACTCCTATAATTCACCCCTCCACTTT
TRBV11-3	TRBJ2-2	TRBD2	.	CASSELAGGPIGNTGELFF	TGTGCCAGCAGCGAACTAGCGGGAGGGCCGATAGGGAACACCGGGGAGCTGTTTTTT
TRBV9	TRBJ1-3	.	.	CASSPTGFLSGNTIYF	TGTGCCAGCAGCCCAACAGGGTTCCTCTCTGGAAACACCATATATTTT
TRBV19	TRBJ2-7	TRBD2	.	CASSISSGSDAYEQYF	TGTGCCAGTAGTATATCTAGCGGGAGTGATGCCTACGAGCAGTACTTC
TRBV29-1	TRBJ1-2	TRBD1	.	CSGGQGGGYTF	TGCAGCGGGGGACAGGGAGGGGGCTACACCTTC
TRBV4-1	TRBJ1-1	.	.	CASGGTDSNTEAFF	TGCGCCAGCGGAGGGACCGACTCGAACACTGAAGCTTTCTTT
TRBV5-1	TRBJ2-5	TRBD2	.	CASSYERSGGAVETQYF	TGCGCCAGCAGCTATGAAAGGAGCGGGGGGGCAGTAGAGACCCAGTACTTC
TRBV7-9	TRBJ1-2	.	.	CASSSLGGRPDYGYTF	TGTGCCAGCAGCTCATTAGGGGGACGGCCCGATTATGGCTACACCTTC
TRBV5-4	TRBJ1-1	.	.	CASSLFSHEAFF	TGTGCCAGCAGCTTGTTCAGCCATGAAGCTTTCTTT
TRBV5-5	TRBJ2-1	.	.	CASSLPRGSYNEQFF	TGTGCCAGCAGTTTGCCGAGGGGATCCTACAATGAGCAGTTCTTC
TRBV4-2	TRBJ2-2	TRBD2	.	CASSQLAGDTGELFF	TGTGCCAGCAGCCAACTAGCGGGGGACACCGGGGAGCTGTTTTTT
TRBV5-5	TRBJ2-7	.	.	CASSSGLTYEQYF	TGTGCCAGCAGCTCCGGGCTCACCTACGAGCAGTACTTC
TRBV9	TRBJ1-2	.	once	CASSIDHNYGYTF	TGTGCCAGCAGCATCGACCATAACTATGGCTACACCTTC
TRBV27	TRBJ1-5	.	.	CASSSVLGNQPQHF	TGTGCCAGCAGTTCCGTTTTGGGCAATCAGCCCCAGCATTTT
TRBV5-1	TRBJ2-7	TRBD1	.	CASSLDRGLYEQYF	TGCGCCAGCAGCTTGGACAGGGGGCTGTACGAGCAGTACTTC
TRBV4-1	TRBJ2-7	.	.	CASSQVGDPGYEQYF	TGCGCCAGCAGCCAAGTAGGGGATCCCGGCTACGAGCAGTACTTC
TRBV29-1	TRBJ1-6	.	.	CSVVGSPGTLHF	TGCAGCGTTGTGGGCAGCCCTGGAACCCTCCACTTT
TRBV5-6	TRBJ1-1	.	once	CASRWGELMNTEAFF	TGTGCCAGCAGATGGGGGGAGTTGATGAACACTGAAGCTTTCTTT
TRBV6-5	TRBJ2-5	TRBD2	.	CASSYRGVAGRKTQYF	TGTGCCAGCAGTTATCGGGGGGTAGCGGGAAGGAAGACCCAGTACTTC
TRBV7-9	TRBJ2-7	TRBD1	.	CASSGQGGHEQYF	TGTGCCAGCAGTGGACAGGGGGGCCACGAGCAGTACTTC
TRBV5-6	TRBJ1-5	.	.	CASSLESAGDQPQHF	TGTGCCAGCAGCTTGGAATCGGCAGGGGATCAGCCCCAGCATTTT
TRBV28	TRBJ2-7	.	.	CASSFRPGVSGAYEQYF	TGTGCCAGCAGTTTCCGCCCCGGTGTGTCGGGGGCTTACGAGCAGTACTTC
TRBV5-1	TRBJ1-3	.	.	CASSLETGAIRLYF	TGCGCCAGCAGCTTGGAGACCGGGGCAATCCGTTTATATTTT